This T cell receptor beta chain was sequenced in a study of T cell responses to AZD1222 COVID-19 vaccine. The wider study: Pooled samples include second doses given at about 4 or 12 weeks.

The protocol was immunoSEQ multiplex PCR, while the TCRdb copy is restricted to in-frame clones and leaves out a portion. In the table there are roughly 150,000 clones, 85% to 95% of which are singletons. Concerning this clone itself: Its antigen is not identified.

The germline V and J ends were trimmed by 2 bases and 0 bases, with 8 bases remaining between them. This CDR3 comprises 15 residues. Looked up from germline, CDR1 is MDHEN and CDR2 is SYDVKM. Notes on the study in general: Spike-specific TCR breadth and depth grew following two AZD1222 doses. Recipients of AZD1222 seropositive at baseline numbered only 5 or 6.

V gene TRBV28 combines with J gene TRBJ1-3; D is undetermined. The sequence was obtained from an adult in good health. This material consisted of peripheral blood, taken on day 0 of AZD1222 vaccination. DNA for the CDR3: TGTGCCAGCAGTTTAGGGAGAACCTCTGGAAACACCATATATTTT. Protein product: CASSLGRTSGNTIYF.